In this sample, the clone carrying this T cell receptor (beta chain) turned up a few times. Its antigen is undetermined. A universal primer site was added by template switching, and unique molecular identifiers were carried by the cDNA. TCRdb fed the 5' RACE reads into MiXCR, producing one record per CDR3 protein. The table shows around 370,000 distinct CDR3 sequences, with approximately 10% occurring only once. The germline V gene has CDR1 MGHDK and CDR2 SYGVNS. V lost 1 base and J lost 6, with 7 bases in between. The CDR3 is made up of 13 amino acids. The sample originates from a study of identical twins. Study conclusions and caveats: It was cross-sectional statistical analysis, not following the same donors, that the conclusions relied on. Insertion counts were lower in abundant cord blood beta clonotypes, a trend that memory repertoires did not show.

The specimen sequenced was naive T cells sorted from blood. This clonotype originated in a woman aged 45-65 years in good health. V and J are TRBV25-1 and TRBJ1-5; D gene uncertain. The CDR3 DNA reads TGTGCCAGCAGTGAATGGCCGGGTCAGCCCCAGCATTTT. Translating it yields CASSEWPGQPQHF.